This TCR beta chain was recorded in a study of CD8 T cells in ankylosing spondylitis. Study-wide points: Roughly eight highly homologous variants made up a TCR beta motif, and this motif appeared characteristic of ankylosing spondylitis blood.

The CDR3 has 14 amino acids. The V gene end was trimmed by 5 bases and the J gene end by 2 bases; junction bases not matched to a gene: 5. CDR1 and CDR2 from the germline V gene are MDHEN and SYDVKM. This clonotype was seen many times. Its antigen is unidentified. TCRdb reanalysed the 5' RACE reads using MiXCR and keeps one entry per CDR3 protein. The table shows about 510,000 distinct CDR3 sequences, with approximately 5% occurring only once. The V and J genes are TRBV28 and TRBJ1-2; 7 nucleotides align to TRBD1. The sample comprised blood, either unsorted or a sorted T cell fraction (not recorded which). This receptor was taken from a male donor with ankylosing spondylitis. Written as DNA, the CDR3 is TGTGCCAGCAGTGTGGGACAGCCCAACTATGGCTACACCTTC. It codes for CASSVGQPNYGYTF.